This is a list of T cell receptor beta chains from one sample in a study of blood T cell repertoires in COVID-19. Sequencing used immunoSEQ multiplex PCR; TCRdb keeps in-frame clones, though not all of them. The table records roughly 57,000 clones, approximately 90% of them present only once. Sequencing was performed on peripheral blood. Source of these receptors: a human donor in a cohort sampled during active COVID-19. CDR3s include the opening cysteine and the closing phenylalanine or tryptophan. Clone size, where shown, is once, few, many, or a class for clones that have expanded.

CDR3 protein	clone size	J gene	V gene
CASSRDRVYGYTF	-	TRBJ1-2	TRBV5-8
CASSSYRGTSVYGANVLTF	-	TRBJ2-6	TRBV11-2
CASSPNLRDGYTF	-	TRBJ1-2	TRBV10-1
CASSGGGGGKVQETQYF	once	TRBJ2-5	TRBV6-1
CASSLAPAGAPLYNEQFF	-	TRBJ2-1	TRBV7-2
CSASNQGGGLGEQFF	-	TRBJ2-1	TRBV20-1
CASSLEYSGTQYF	-	TRBJ2-5	TRBV7-9
CASSVRDSRSYEQYF	-	TRBJ2-7	TRBV4-2
CASSFQGSYNEQFF	-	TRBJ2-1	TRBV6-6
CASSPGGGRTDTQYF	-	TRBJ2-3	TRBV9
CATRPTRDTDTQYF	-	TRBJ2-3	TRBV24-1
CASSQDPPLGQNSPLHF	few	TRBJ1-6	TRBV4-2
CASSPNREGQPQHF	-	TRBJ1-5	TRBV19
CSVGRGSYNEQFF	-	TRBJ2-1	TRBV29-1
CASSLAYPRETQYF	-	TRBJ2-5	TRBV7-9
CASSPRVGGAYNEQFF	-	TRBJ2-1	TRBV13
CASSFSREQFF	-	TRBJ2-1	TRBV5-6
CASSQGGRAYEQYF	-	TRBJ2-7	TRBV3-1/TRBV3-2
CASSVRGSLEKLFF	few	TRBJ1-4	TRBV2
CASREWGQNSPLHF	-	TRBJ1-6	TRBV2
CASSLGQGRGETQYF	-	TRBJ2-5	TRBV5-1
CASSPGRDQETQYF	-	TRBJ2-5	TRBV18
CASSDESSGGWADTQYF	-	TRBJ2-3	TRBV5-4
CASSSLGQGIETQYF	-	TRBJ2-5	TRBV5-4
CASRRLGTDTQYF	-	TRBJ2-3	TRBV12-3/TRBV12-4
CASSEALGQQFF	-	TRBJ2-1	TRBV2
CASSVVGQVGNSPLHF	-	TRBJ1-6	TRBV9
CASSQDRAGAGELFF	few	TRBJ2-2	TRBV4-2
CASSEGGNNEQFF	-	TRBJ2-1	TRBV10-2
CASSTGGGDGFQEAFF	-	TRBJ1-1	TRBV5-1
CASSYEAYNEQFF	-	TRBJ2-1	TRBV6-2/TRBV6-3
CASSIQEGTQYF	-	TRBJ2-5	TRBV19
CASSQDRNYGYTF	-	TRBJ1-2	TRBV7-2
CASSLTQNGYTF	-	TRBJ1-2	TRBV12-3/TRBV12-4
CASSPTGRETQYF	-	TRBJ2-5	TRBV6-5
CASREQTGNTIYF	-	TRBJ1-3	TRBV7-9
CASSLASEAFF	-	TRBJ1-1	TRBV11-2
CATSRWDSPGVPEAFF	-	TRBJ1-1	TRBV15
CASSPEETGAEANEKLFF	-	TRBJ1-4	TRBV5-5
CASKRTSGRVQNEQFF	-	TRBJ2-1	TRBV19
CASSPWPRGLAGVRNTEAFF	-	TRBJ1-1	TRBV7-6
CASSIGTGLKAKNIQYF	-	TRBJ2-4	TRBV19
CASSLRTSGSTDTQYF	-	TRBJ2-3	TRBV5-1
CASSPQGANYGYTF	-	TRBJ1-2	TRBV18
CASSQVGTGVNYGYTF	-	TRBJ1-2	TRBV14